This T cell receptor beta chain was profiled in a study of beta chain features in type 1 diabetes. Broader study findings: Insertions were fewer and deletions more numerous at VDJ junctions in type 1 diabetes patients. Moderate but significant shortening of TCRB CDR3s was recorded in all four CD4+ subsets from Type 1 diabetes patients.

The V and J ends lost 6 bases and 5 bases respectively, with 11 bases between them. In germline, CDR1 is KGHSH, CDR2 LQKENI. The CDR3 sequence is 13 residues long. As every portion of the isolated RNA was reverse transcribed, the sequencing read expressed TCRB transcripts. Some clones are missing from TCRdb's copy, which holds only in-frame ones; the method was immunoSEQ multiplex PCR. Of 300,000 to 350,000 clones listed, 9.3% are singletons. Only a few counts were recorded for this clone. Its antigen is still unknown. The clonotype was recovered from a man under 40 with type 1 diabetes. The V gene is TRBV18, the J gene TRBJ1-5, with a weak D call TRBD1 (5 bases). The specimen sequenced was central memory CD4+ T cells from blood. CDR3 bases: TGTGCCAGCTCCCCCGGGACCGATCAGCCCCAGCATTTT. Translated: CASSPGTDQPQHF.